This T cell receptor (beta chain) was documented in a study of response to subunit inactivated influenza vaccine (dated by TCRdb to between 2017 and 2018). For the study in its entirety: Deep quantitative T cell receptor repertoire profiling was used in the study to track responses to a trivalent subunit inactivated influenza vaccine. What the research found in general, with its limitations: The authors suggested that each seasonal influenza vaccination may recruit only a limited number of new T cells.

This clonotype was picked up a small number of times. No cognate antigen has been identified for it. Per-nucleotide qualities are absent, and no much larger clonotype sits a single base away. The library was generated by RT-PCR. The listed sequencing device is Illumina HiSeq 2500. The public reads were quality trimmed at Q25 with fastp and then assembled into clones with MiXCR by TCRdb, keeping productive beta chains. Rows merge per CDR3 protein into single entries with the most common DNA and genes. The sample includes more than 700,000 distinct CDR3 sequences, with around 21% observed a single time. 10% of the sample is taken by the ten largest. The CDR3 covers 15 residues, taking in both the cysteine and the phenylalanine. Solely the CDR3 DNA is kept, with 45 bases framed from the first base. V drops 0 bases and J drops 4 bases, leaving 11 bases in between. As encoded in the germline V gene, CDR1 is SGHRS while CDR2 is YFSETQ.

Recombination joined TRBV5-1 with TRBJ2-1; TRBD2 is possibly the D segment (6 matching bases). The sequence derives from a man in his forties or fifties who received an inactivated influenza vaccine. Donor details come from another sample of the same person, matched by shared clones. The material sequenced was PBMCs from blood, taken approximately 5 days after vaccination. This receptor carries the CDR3 CASSLAGEAYNEQFF. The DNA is TGCGCCAGCAGCTTGGCCGGGGAGGCTTACAATGAGCAGTTCTTC.